The TCR beta chain under discussion was sequenced for a study of identical twins (dated by TCRdb to the mid-2010s). Broadly, across the study: TCR alpha and beta repertoires from monozygotic twins, unrelated adults of various ages and cord blood were deep-sequenced to test whether fetal clonotypes persist. To rule out contamination, replicate twin experiments were performed at different times with different library preparation protocols.

The protocol used for the library was 5' RACE. The instrument was an Illumina HiSeq 2000. A universal primer binding site was added through template switching, and the final cDNA carried a unique molecular identifier so that TCR cDNA molecules could be counted accurately. Specific primers in the conserved constant-segment region were used to synthesize first-strand cDNA for TCR alpha and beta chains. To control for contamination, every cDNA library carried two barcodes: a SMART-Mk sample barcode plus Illumina barcodes. Two successive PCR steps introduced TruSeq adapter sequences along with Illumina sample barcodes. The TCR alpha and beta cDNA libraries were sequenced on the Illumina HiSeq platform using custom primers. The authors' analysis ran thus. Raw reads were processed with MiGEC to extract unique molecular identifiers, and MiXCR was used to determine CDR3 positions. Recombination models were inferred per individual with the repgenHMM and IGoR tools using an EM algorithm. The analysis of shared clonotypes was done with the tcR package in R, with sharing normalized by the product of cloneset sizes. To study raw recombination without the effects of thymic and clonal selection, out-of-frame nonproductive sequences were analyzed. Through fastp at Q25 and MiXCR, TCRdb rebuilt clones from the public reads, retaining in-frame beta chains. Duplicate CDR3 protein sequences are folded into a single record with the most common DNA and genes. These V and J calls derive from TCRdb rather than the authors' analysis. A total of 400,000 or so distinct CDR3 sequences appear in this sample, approximately 8.8% of them only once. The biggest ten clones account for around 8.6% of the sample.

Every donor was a healthy Caucasian. Three unrelated non-twin adults were also sequenced: a male aged 18 to 30, a male aged 50 to 59 and a female aged 50 to 59. Using Miltenyi CD45RO+ enrichment and human naive T-cell isolation kits, memory (CD45RO+) and naive T cells were isolated from PBMC. The investigation overall reported the following: The excess sharing between twins in beta out-of-frame sequences was weaker because fewer shared sequences reduced the signal-to-noise ratio. Compared with coincidental sharing between unrelated individuals, out-of-frame TCR alpha sequences shared between twins showed an excess of sequences with low generation probability. Because the same donors could not be followed over many years, conclusions were based on cross-sectional statistical analysis. In monozygotic twins, recombination models systematically underestimated out-of-frame TCR alpha sharing, but the models matched the sharing seen between unrelated individuals. Invariant T cells such as MAIT and iNKT could partly confound zero-insertion analyses, although diverse VJ usage argued against such confounding for most clonotypes. Abundant cord blood beta clonotypes carried fewer insertions; young adult naive repertoires showed a weaker similar trend, while memory repertoires showed none.

This clonotype turned up a few times. Its antigen remains undetermined. No per-base quality is available; no much larger clone lies one base away. The germline V gene yields MGHRA for CDR1 and YSYEKL for CDR2. Spanning cysteine to phenylalanine, the CDR3 consists of 17 amino acids. Just the 51-base CDR3 DNA is kept, in frame starting at base 1. Trimming at the junction amounts to 0 bases on V and 1 base on J, and the germline ends lie 13 bases apart. Specimen: naive T cells sorted from blood. According to the study, the label for this sample's cell subset or site signals: cells isolated with a human naive T-cell isolation kit. The V and J genes are TRBV4-1 and TRBJ1-5; no confident D gene assignment can be made. This TCR was sampled from a woman aged 45 to 65 in good health. The bases read TGCGCCAGCAGCCAAGATGGGTCAGGTCTGAGCAATCAGCCCCAGCATTTT. Its coded protein is CASSQDGSGLSNQPQHF.